Described below is a single TCR beta chain sequence and its context. This clone has more than one count but fewer than ten. The clone's antigen remains unknown. Base qualities are not at hand, and no much larger clone is one base apart. This entry belongs to a study of cytomegalovirus exposure and HLA in healthy donors (dated by TCRdb to 2017 to 2019). In the study overall: According to an earlier analysis of a few hundred of the donors, 150 million to 200 million T cells yielded 90 million to 130 million unique TCR beta sequences and 250 to 350 Gb of sequence data. HLA typing included class I and class II loci at four-digit resolution. Alongside the repertoire data, information on donor age, sex, ethnicity and CMV serostatus was compiled. The later analysis used no new phenotypic data to find candidate immune exposures, relying instead on TCR beta sequences and their occurrence across donors. Besides the first cohort of around 700 subjects, a separate validation cohort made up of 120 different subjects was used. An earlier analysis of 587 of the donors applied high-throughput TCR beta sequencing to assess whether each TCR beta V gene segment acted as functional or pseudogenic. Across under 500 genotyped donors of the cohort, an average of about 220,000 unique TCR beta nucleotide sequences per donor were sequenced, and 15% to 20% of those sequences were non-productive. Genome-wide SNP genotypes for about 60% of the 666 donors were used in a later genetic analysis, which treated that subset as a discovery cohort. Typing coverage varied by locus: about 629-630 donors for A, B, C, DRB1 and DQB1; 522 for DQA1; over 600 for DPA1; roughly 470 for DPB1. An early release covering just under 650 HLA-typed donors comprised about 300 gigabases of sequencing data and around 80 million unique TCR sequences. High-throughput TCR immunosequencing, statistical association of individual TCRs with disease status, and machine learning were combined to predict cytomegalovirus infection status. The study aimed to test whether signatures of past pathogen exposure could be identified by cataloging public T cell receptors. Every repertoire in the discovery cohort had been generated on one and the same sequencing platform. About 5 DR-DQ haplotypes were handled as single units for association and clustering, since linkage in the cohort was strong. A later analysis re-analyzed previously published TCR beta repertoires from several hundred donors and added high-resolution HLA genotyping to study TCR occurrence patterns. The study used immunosequencing to profile the T cell repertoires of some 600 subjects and linked those repertoires to cytomegalovirus serostatus. Of the roughly 400 genotyped donors, about 80% fell in the genetic ancestry cluster associated with self-reported Caucasian donors.

The library was prepared using the immunoSEQ multiplex PCR assay. For the multiplex PCR, a mixture combining 60 forward primers for TCR Vbeta segments and 13 reverse primers for TCR Jbeta segments was used. The CDR3 region of rearranged TCR beta genes was amplified from genomic DNA by a multiplex PCR assay. The Illumina HiSeq System was used to sequence the amplified TCR beta libraries as 87-base-pair reads. Regarding the original processing steps: A later analysis counted about 80 million unique TCR beta chains across the 500 to 850 repertoires, and 10 million to 11 million of these chains were shared by at least two donors. Raw reads were error-corrected and collapsed into unique sequences with a nearest-neighbor algorithm that merged closely related sequences to remove PCR and sequencing errors. V, D and J gene segments were assigned by aligning CDR3 sequences to IMGT reference sequences. For a sequence to be retained, a match of at least six nucleotides was required to both a V gene segment and a J gene segment. A rearrangement was called productive if the CDR3 had no stop codons and remained in frame with V and J, and every other rearrangement was called non-productive. Following IMGT convention, CDR3 was defined as the stretch from the second conserved V-encoded cysteine to the conserved J-encoded phenylalanine. The earlier analysis of approximately 590 of the donors excluded any sequence lacking an unambiguous match to a single V gene segment. An earlier analysis of several hundred of the donors called V segments functional above 56.7% productive rearrangements and segregating when the between-donor standard deviation exceeded 5%. To diagnose cytomegalovirus status from the catalog of TCR beta chain sequences, a statistical classification framework was built. V and J gene assignment, in a later analysis, came from comparing TCR nucleotide sequences with IMGT/GENE-DB human TR gene sequences. The TCRdist pipeline was used in a later analysis to assign CDR3 sequences and most-parsimonious VDJ recombination scenarios. In a later analysis, every TCR beta chain was defined by the combination of its CDR3 amino acid sequence and its V-gene family, and reads without a unique V-gene family were dropped. A later analysis removed roughly 590 highly shared, low-generation-probability nucleotide sequences to deal with suspected cross-contamination and a sequencing artifact. For each public chain, a later analysis derived a clonal expansion index from normalized ranks of inferred template counts within each repertoire. In a later analysis, generation probabilities were computed using a VDJ recombination model fitted to out-of-frame rearrangements, and the results were checked against IGoR. In a later analysis, hypergeometric tests were used to score TCR-TCR, TCR-HLA and TCR-CMV co-occurrence, with a repertoire-size bias correction applied to TCR pairs. False discovery rates were estimated in a later analysis by permuting HLA or CMV assignments 20 times. A later analysis grouped co-occurring TCRs with DBSCAN, adding TCRdist sequence similarity when clustering within HLA-allele-positive subsets. For co-occurrence clustering, repertoires with fewer than 30,000 or more than 120,000 public chains were excluded, along with roughly 5 repertoires with anomalous nucleotide sharing. This immuneACCESS table, as held by TCRdb, lists in-frame sequences with V and J called but not all clones. Of the missing ones, under half trace to an unresolved V gene in checked studies; the others have no known cause. That table gives V, J and clone size, and the DNA gave D and trimming. In this sample the table shows 100,000 to 150,000 clones, roughly four fifths of which occur a single time. The top ten hold approximately 7% of the sample.

Overall results and qualifications from the work: HLA typing was unavailable for some donors at each locus, so association tests used only the typed subset. Roughly uniform sequencing depth across donors was assumed in presence/absence analyses, although this assumption may not hold. According to a later analysis, TCR association rates differed among HLA loci, with DRB1 alleles showing the most associated TCRs and HLA-C alleles showing the fewest. Most TCR sequences were seen in very few donors, while some public TCRs were found in many individuals. Fewer than 20 rarely observed V segments, including chromosome 9 orphons, were excluded from the earlier analysis of about 610 of the donors because counts were too low. CMV serostatus was the only immune exposure information available for the cohort. The authors suggested that the approach could potentially be generalized to other disease states and immunological phenotypes. In a later analysis, 16,951 TCR beta sequences were associated with specific HLA alleles at a false discovery rate of 0.05. An earlier analysis of some 560 of the donors showed that most TCR beta V segments appeared in productive rearrangements either about 87% or about 30% of the time, which broadly matched IMGT annotations. A further reported finding was that TCR beta sequences accurately predicted the HLA-A and HLA-B alleles for most subjects in the first cohort. Assigning TCR associations to individual alleles was difficult when HLA alleles, especially DR and DQ, strongly co-occurred. The cohort was sequenced for TCR beta chains only, and without alpha or paired-chain data the features that could be detected were limited. An association between a missense DCLRE1C variant and V-gene and J-gene trimming of TCR beta chains was found in a later genetic analysis and replicated in an independent cohort. The classifier was reported to diagnose cytomegalovirus status with high specificity and sensitivity in both the original cohort and the validation cohort. The 87-base-pair reads could not distinguish some IMGT-functional V segments, including TRBV6-2 and TRBV6-3, so those segments were excluded. According to a later analysis, most CMV-associated TCR beta chains appeared to be HLA-restricted, and the HLA associations seemed to be driven largely by CMV exposure. A few of the identified cytomegalovirus-associated TCR beta chains were confirmed in vitro to be specific for cytomegalovirus antigens. In a later analysis, HLA-associated TCR beta chains were found to be more clonally expanded and to have lower generation probabilities than equally common non-associated chains. A cluster of highly shared sequence variants was judged likely to represent a technical artifact of the sequencing pipeline. A total of about 180 TCR beta chains were listed by the study as associated with cytomegalovirus. Compared with the roughly 670-donor mean, donors in an Asian-associated ancestry cluster had fewer N-insertions in productive TCRs, according to a later genetic analysis. Several of the top co-occurrence clusters appeared to be linked to parvovirus B19, influenza, CMV and Epstein-Barr virus, according to a later analysis. Linkage disequilibrium might explain the correlated functional status among segregating V segments, but an unknown experimental factor could not be excluded.

CDR1 and CDR2 (SNHLY, FYNNEI) derive from the germline V gene. V gives up 6 bases and J gives up 4 bases, and the segment between their germline ends measures 22 bases. Its CDR3 holds 16 amino acids, cysteine through phenylalanine. CDR3 DNA is the only sequence kept; it has 48 bases, read in frame from the first base. The cohort consisted of 666 healthy bone marrow donors. At the time of sampling, every cohort member was nominally healthy, though immune exposures that went unrecorded were likely present. The donor was CMV seronegative and belonged to the group of more than 300 seronegative cohort members. A peripheral blood sample was collected from each donor, and TCR beta sequencing was performed on peripheral blood mononuclear cells. The Qiagen DNeasy Blood Extraction Kit was used to extract genomic DNA from the blood cell samples.

The sequenced sample consisted of PBMCs. The receptor chain draws on TRBV2 and TRBJ2-7, with a weak D call of TRBD2 (7 bases match). The clonotype was recovered from a male donor in good health and CMV-seronegative. The CDR3 region: CASSPLRGGGIYEQYF. The sequenced DNA: TGTGCCAGCAGCCCCCTCAGAGGGGGGGGGATATACGAGCAGTACTTC.